The clone carrying this T cell receptor (beta chain) has more than one count but fewer than ten. The target antigen is unknown. CDR1 and CDR2 from the germline V gene are SEHNR and FQNEAQ (reference sequence). The CDR3 spans 13 residues. J was trimmed by 7 bases and V by 8 bases; bases with no gene match: 11. These data originate in a study of T cell clonotyping in hematopoietic cell transplantation. General study points: No sorting was done, leaving CD4 and CD8 contributions mixed. Few recipient clonotypes overlapped donors; over 97% were de novo at given depth. After transplant, recipient diversity fell while pathologically expanded clonotypes grew through day 180. Broader posttransplant TCR repertoire diversity was predicted by graft donor and pretransplant recipient Inverse Simpson Index values.

Clones were read by immunoSEQ multiplex PCR, and TCRdb kept only the in-frame ones, dropping some. The sample records several thousand clones, 79% being singletons. The TCR sequence derives from a female patient aged 50-65 years who had an allogeneic stem cell transplant from an unrelated donor, so the T cells may come from the graft donor. Some clones in this sample may be carry-over from other donors' samples. The sample here was peripheral blood mononuclear cells, taken at the time of graft-versus-host disease after allogeneic stem cell transplant. The rearrangement uses TRBV7-9 and TRBJ2-7; 7 bases align to TRBD1. The CDR3 sequence: CASGTRQGQEQYF. The CDR3, as DNA: TGTGCCAGCGGAACCCGACAGGGCCAAGAGCAGTACTTC.